Sequencing of this T cell receptor (beta chain) was carried out in a study of blood T cells in healthy people across ages. Broader study findings: Donor CMV status was unknown, possibly confounding expanded clonotype changes.

Germline assignment: CDR1 SGDLS and CDR2 YYNGEE. The CDR3 consists of 15 residues. Trimming pared 1 base from V and 0 bases from J, leaving 8 bases between. As regards this clonotype: Its matching antigen is unknown. Without the conserved terminal phenylalanine or tryptophan, this CDR3 likely stems from a read error.

Donors were systemically healthy Caucasian individuals from Russia aged 6 to 90 years. It was with a sample-barcoded 5' primer and a J-beta primer mix that a second PCR of about 7 to 12 cycles was run. A tag from a template-switch adaptor with 12 random nucleotides marked each cDNA molecule. TCRdb re-called the 5' RACE reads with MiXCR, one entry per CDR3 protein. The sample has hundreds of thousands of distinct CDR3 sequences, around 21% seen once. The V gene is TRBV9, the J gene TRBJ1-3; D is ambiguous. Sequencing was performed on blood. This TCR came from a man aged 65 to 85 in good health. The DNA of the CDR3 is TGTGCCAGCAGCGTAACGGAGAGCTCTGGAAACACCATATATTCT. Residues: CASSVTESSGNTIYS.